The rows below give T cell receptor beta chains drawn from one sample of a study of graft-versus-host responses after intestinal transplantation. TCRdb's copy holds only in-frame clones and misses some; the assay was immunoSEQ multiplex PCR. Found here are thousands of clones, around three quarters of them singletons; the top ten hold about 35%. Sequencing used PBMCs, obtained 300 to 340 days after intestinal transplant. The receptors here all came from a human patient who received an intestinal transplant, so some T cells may come from the graft donor. CDR3s include the opening cysteine and the closing phenylalanine or tryptophan. D genes are given only for firm matches. Clone size is shown for a subset of rows, as once, few, many or a class of expanded clone.

TRBV6-5	once	TRBJ2-7	-	CASSYLSEQYF	TGTGCCAGCAGTTACCTCTCTGAGCAGTACTTC
TRBV19	-	TRBJ1-1	TRBD1	CASSLQTGTGGTEAFF	TGTGCCAGTAGCCTCCAAACCGGGACAGGGGGCACTGAAGCTTTCTTT
TRBV7-9	-	TRBJ1-5	-	CASSSDGEQPQHF	TGTGCCAGCAGCTCGGACGGGGAACAACCCCAGCATTTT
TRBV13	few	TRBJ2-5	-	CASSYRDRTQETQYF	TGTGCCAGCAGCTACCGTGACAGAACTCAAGAGACCCAGTACTTC
TRBV7-9	large	TRBJ1-1	-	CASSLVDGNTEAFF	TGTGCCAGCAGCTTAGTGGACGGGAACACTGAAGCTTTCTTT
TRBV10-1	-	TRBJ2-7	-	CASSELRLGEQYF	TGCGCCAGCAGTGAGCTCCGCTTGGGCGAGCAGTACTTC
TRBV2	-	TRBJ1-2	-	CASSPGAATYGYTF	TGTGCCAGCAGTCCTGGGGCAGCCACTTATGGCTACACCTTC
TRBV11-2	once	TRBJ1-3	-	CASNTPGGSGNTIYF	TGTGCCAGCAACACCCCCGGGGGCTCTGGAAACACCATATATTTT
TRBV21-1	-	TRBJ2-1	-	CASNLAGGYNEQFF	TGTGCCAGCAACCTAGCGGGGGGCTACAATGAGCAGTTCTTC
TRBV4-3	-	TRBJ1-6	-	CASSQDYNSPLHF	TGCGCCAGCAGCCAGGACTATAATTCACCCCTCCACTTT
TRBV10-3	-	TRBJ1-2	TRBD1	CAISEGGTGTHYGYTF	TGTGCCATCAGTGAGGGGGGGACAGGGACCCACTATGGCTACACCTTC
TRBV27	medium-sized	TRBJ1-2	-	CASSLRTDYGYTF	TGTGCCAGCAGTTTAAGGACGGACTATGGCTACACCTTC
TRBV6-6	-	TRBJ2-2	-	CASSPSGELFF	TGTGCCAGCAGTCCCTCCGGGGAGCTGTTTTTT
TRBV13	-	TRBJ2-7	TRBD2	CASSARWAGGTYEQYF	TGTGCCAGCAGCGCCCGATGGGCGGGGGGGACCTACGAGCAGTACTTC
TRBV13	-	TRBJ2-3	TRBD2	CASSLTGGDTQYF	TGTGCCAGCAGCTTAACGGGGGGAGATACGCAGTATTTT
TRBV6-1	-	TRBJ1-1	-	CASSQGRNTEAFF	TGTGCCAGCAGTCAGGGAAGGAACACTGAAGCTTTCTTT
TRBV7-6	-	TRBJ2-3	-	CASSLDRRGSTDTQYF	TGTGCCAGCAGCTTAGATCGGCGGGGAAGCACAGATACGCAGTATTTT
TRBV11-3	-	TRBJ1-2	-	CASSRGGGSGYTF	TGTGCCAGCAGCCGAGGTGGGGGCTCGGGCTACACCTTC
TRBV9	-	TRBJ1-6	-	CASSVVDTNSPLHF	TGTGCCAGCAGCGTAGTGGACACCAATTCACCCCTCCACTTT
TRBV21-1	few	TRBJ2-7	-	CASSKAGCGGRSYEQYF	TGTGCCAGCAGCAAAGCCGGCTGCGGGGGGCGGTCGTACGAGCAGTACTTC
TRBV12-5	-	TRBJ2-7	-	CASGLDGTGQQYF	TGTGCTAGTGGTTTGGACGGCACAGGGCAGCAGTACTTC
TRBV10-3	-	TRBJ1-3	-	CAISGLVGSGNTIYF	TGTGCCATCAGTGGGCTCGTGGGATCAGGAAACACCATATATTTT
TRBV5-1	-	TRBJ2-5	TRBD1	CASSLGQGWETQYF	TGCGCCAGCAGCTTAGGACAGGGCTGGGAGACCCAGTACTTC
TRBV12-5	-	TRBJ2-7	-	CASTIDTYEQYF	TGTGCTAGTACCATCGACACCTACGAGCAGTACTTC
TRBV7-2	-	TRBJ1-1	-	CASIGQGQRAEAFF	TGTGCCAGCATTGGTCAGGGGCAAAGGGCTGAAGCTTTCTTT
TRBV5-6	-	TRBJ1-1	-	CASSLHGPEAFF	TGTGCCAGCAGCCTACACGGACCAGAAGCTTTCTTT
TRBV4-3	-	TRBJ2-3	-	CASSQRTSTDTQYF	TGCGCCAGCAGCCAACGGACAAGCACAGATACGCAGTATTTT
TRBV19	-	TRBJ1-5	-	CASSVPWGLRQPQHF	TGTGCCAGTAGTGTCCCATGGGGGCTGAGGCAGCCCCAGCATTTT
TRBV7-9	few	TRBJ2-3	TRBD2	CASSRGLAAENTQYF	TGTGCCAGCAGCCGGGGACTAGCGGCGGAAAATACGCAGTATTTT
TRBV6-5	-	TRBJ1-1	-	CASGQTDTEAFF	TGTGCCAGCGGCCAAACGGACACTGAAGCTTTCTTT